Listed here are 23 T cell receptor beta chains from one sample, sequenced in a study of T-cell reconstitution after alpha-beta-depleted transplantation in children. The TCRbeta library was prepared with unique molecular identifiers. TCRdb analysed the PCR reads with MiXCR anew, one entry per CDR3 protein. The sample lists approximately 500,000 distinct CDR3 sequences, 8% to 11% occurring once. The sample in question was PBMCs, obtained before TCRalphabeta/CD19-depleted stem cell transplant. The receptors originated from a child aged 2-15 years with inherited bone marrow failure, due to receive a stem cell transplant.

The table lists this clonotype with many counts. The V and J genes are TRBV10-1 and TRBJ1-6; 7 bases match TRBD1. The V segment lost 6 bases and the J segment 7 bases; nucleotides outside the gene matches: 6. The length of the CDR3 is 14 residues. Germline V gene data show CDR1 as WNHNN and CDR2 as SYGVQD (reference sequence). CDR3 loop: CASSATGWNSPLHF. CDR3 coding DNA: TGCGCCAGCAGCGCGACAGGGTGGAATTCACCCCTCCACTTT.

The table lists this clonotype with a few counts. In DNA, the CDR3 is TGTGCCAGCAGTCCCCGGGGGGAGCCCCAGCATTTT. It is translated as CASSPRGEPQHF. The chain combines TRBV6-2 or TRBV6-3 with TRBJ1-5; TRBD1 is a possible D gene (5 bases). CDR3 length equals 12 residues. From germline, CDR1 is MNHEY and CDR2 SVGEGT. Trimming took 5 bases from V and 8 from J, leaving 10 bases between them.

The chain uses TRBV7-2 and TRBJ1-4, with D unresolved. This CDR3 comprises 15 residues. The V end was cut by 3 bases, the J end by 8 bases, with 16 bases between. Germline V lookup: CDR1 SGHTA, CDR2 FQGNSA. CDR3 in DNA: TGTGCCAGCAGCTTGACCGGGCGGGGAAACGAAAAACTGTTTTTT. This gives the protein CASSLTGRGNEKLFF.

This clonotype was seen many times. CDR3 protein: CASSPGTAKNIQYF. The DNA for the CDR3 is TGTGCCAGCAGTCCCGGGACAGCCAAAAACATTCAGTACTTC. The chain is built from TRBV27 and TRBJ2-4, with D perhaps matching TRBD1 or TRBD2 (5 bases each). The V gene lost 5 bases and the J gene lost 0 bases, with 8 bases spanning the gap. Per the germline V gene, CDR1 is MNHEY and CDR2 is SMNVEV (reference sequence). The CDR3 is 14 residues long.

This chain connects TRBV7-9 to TRBJ2-7; D perhaps matches TRBD1 (5 bases). The germline CDR1 and CDR2 sequences are SEHNR and FQNEAQ (reference sequence). The CDR3 sequence is 16 residues long. Trimming removed 2 bases at V and 0 bases at J, with 14 bases between. The CDR3 region is CASSLSTGSLSYEQYF. CDR3 nucleotides: TGTGCCAGCAGCTTAAGTACAGGCTCCCTCTCCTACGAGCAGTACTTC.

This clonotype came up many times. This rearrangement joins TRBV5-1 to TRBJ2-7, with 9 bases fitting TRBD2. The ends lost 4 bases at V and 2 bases at J; junction bases unmatched: 7. CDR1 and CDR2 from the germline V gene are SGHRS and YFSETQ. The CDR3 totals 15 residues. CDR3 sequence reads: CASSPRTSDTYEQYF. In nucleotides, the CDR3 is TGCGCCAGCAGCCCGAGGACTAGCGACACCTACGAGCAGTACTTC. Using reference TRBV5-1 and TRBJ2-7 for the parts outside the CDR3, the full variable domain is KAGVTQTPRYLIKTRGQQVTLSCSPISGHRSVSWYQQTPGQGLQFLFEYFSETQRNKGNFPGRFSGRQFSNSRSEMNVSTLELGDSALYLCASSPRTSDTYEQYFGPGTRLTVT.

This clonotype appeared many times. The CDR3 DNA sequence: TGTGCCACCAGTGATTTTAAGGGTGGGGAACGGTCGAGACAGGGGGAGCGAGAGACCCAGTACTTC. Amino acid sequence: CATSDFKGGERSRQGERETQYF. The chain employs TRBV24-1 and TRBJ2-5; 9 nucleotides align to TRBD1. This CDR3 region has 22 residues. Germline-derived CDR1 and CDR2 are KGHDR and SFDVKD. V trimming: 1 base; J trimming: 4 bases; junction bases outside the gene matches: 24.

This clonotype was seen repeatedly, ten times or more. This chain joins TRBV6-2 or TRBV6-3 and TRBJ2-7, with 7 bases aligning to TRBD1. CDR3 length: 17 residues. CDR1 MNHEY and CDR2 SVGEGT come from the germline V gene. J lost 3 bases, V lost 7 bases, and 18 bases had no gene match. CDR3 coding DNA: TGTGCCAGCACCAATCGGAGACAGGGTTTGTCGGACTACGAGCAGTACTTC. It specifies CASTNRRQGLSDYEQYF.

This clonotype was detected ten times or more. The chain couples TRBV4-2 to TRBJ2-5; D is possibly TRBD1 or TRBD2 (5 bases each). Per the germline V gene, CDR1 is LGHNA and CDR2 is YNFKEQ. V shed 4 bases and J shed 1 base, with 16 bases lying between them. The CDR3 spans 16 residues. The chain's CDR3 is CASSPGVGGTQETQYF. CDR3 nucleotide sequence: TGTGCCAGCAGCCCCGGGGTTGGGGGAACCCAAGAGACCCAGTACTTC.

This clonotype was counted ten times or more. This sequence joins TRBV29-1 and TRBJ2-5; TRBD2 matches 7 bases. Germline assignment: CDR1 SQVTM and CDR2 ANQGSEA. The V gene end was trimmed by 6 bases and the J gene end by 0 bases; junction bases not matched to a gene: 1. The CDR3 runs to 12 residues. DNA for the CDR3: TGCAGCGTGGGGGGGTACCAAGAGACCCAGTACTTC. Translating it yields CSVGGYQETQYF.

This rearrangement joins TRBV23-1 to TRBJ2-7; D is unclear. TRBV23-1 is filed as an ORF, its function uncertain. This CDR3 comprises 13 residues. V lost 3 bases and J 4 bases, leaving 10 bases between the germline ends. In DNA form, the CDR3 reads TGCGCCAGCAGTCACCGGGCAAATTACGAGCAGTACTTC. Its protein is CASSHRANYEQYF.

In this sample, this clonotype turned up many times. This chain uses TRBV27 with TRBJ1-4; D is unclear. The V gene lost 5 bases and the J gene lost 4 bases, with 17 bases spanning the gap. Germline assignment: CDR1 MNHEY and CDR2 SMNVEV (reference sequence). This CDR3 is built from 16 residues. The DNA of the CDR3 is TGTGCCAGCAGTCCCGGTACAGCGGCCCTTAATGAAAAACTGTTTTTT. Protein product: CASSPGTAALNEKLFF.

This clonotype was counted ten times or more. The rearrangement joins TRBV7-2 to TRBJ1-5; D call uncertain. The CDR3 runs to 15 residues. V lost 3 bases and J lost 5, with 14 bases in between. Germline CDR1 reads SGHTA; CDR2 reads FQGNSA. CDR3 in DNA: TGTGCCAGCAGCTTGGGCCCCCTAGGGTATCAGCCCCAGCATTTT. Translation: CASSLGPLGYQPQHF.

This clonotype was counted at least ten times. The chain combines TRBV12-3 or TRBV12-4 with TRBJ2-7; no firm D call. The CDR3 extends over 16 amino acids. V was trimmed by 6 bases and J by 3 bases, leaving 21 bases between them. The DNA for the CDR3 is TGTGCCAGCAGCCCCTTTCGGCCTTATACCCACTACGAGCAGTACTTC. It translates to CASSPFRPYTHYEQYF.

This clonotype was recorded many times. V is TRBV19 and J is TRBJ2-3; a weak D match, TRBD1 (6 bases). Germline values: CDR1 LNHDA, CDR2 SQIVND (reference sequence). The CDR3 runs 15 residues. V shed 7 bases and J shed 2 bases, with 16 bases lying between them. Written as DNA, the CDR3 is TGTGCCAGTATGCCGGGGACATCCTACACAGATACGCAGTATTTT. It is translated as CASMPGTSYTDTQYF.

This clonotype was seen repeatedly, ten times or more. The V and J genes are TRBV28 and TRBJ1-4; D perhaps matches TRBD1 (6 bases). Per germline, CDR1 MDHEN and CDR2 SYDVKM. V lost 7 bases, J lost 10 bases, and 19 bases lay in between. The CDR3 totals 14 residues. CDR3 sequence: CASNQLHREGKLFF. In DNA, the CDR3 is TGTGCCAGCAACCAACTCCACAGGGAAGGAAAACTGTTTTTT. Using reference TRBV28 and TRBJ1-4 for the parts outside the CDR3, the full variable domain is DVKVTQSSRYLVKRTGEKVFLECVQDMDHENMFWYRQDPGLGLRLIYFSYDVKMKEKGDIPEGYSVSREKKERFSLILESASTNQTSMYLCASNQLHREGKLFFGSGTQLSVL.

This clonotype was seen only a few times. The chain combines TRBV20-1 with TRBJ2-7; 11 nucleotides agree with TRBD2. The length of the CDR3 is 16 residues. V trimming: 0 bases; J trimming: 4 bases; junction bases outside the gene matches: 8. The germline CDR1 and CDR2 sequences are DFQATT and SNEGSKA (reference sequence). The CDR3 bases are TGCAGTGCTAGAGATCATCAAGGGACTAGCGGTTACGAGCAGTACTTC. This gives the protein CSARDHQGTSGYEQYF.

In this sample, this clonotype turned up many times. This chain connects TRBV7-9 to TRBJ1-6; 9 bases agree with TRBD1. This CDR3 has 16 amino acids. From germline, CDR1 is SEHNR and CDR2 FQNEAQ (reference sequence). The trim removed 5 bases at V and 4 bases at J, leaving 6 bases unmatched. The CDR3, as DNA: TGTGCCAGCAGCATAGGACAGGGGATTTATAATTCACCCCTCCACTTT. It yields the protein CASSIGQGIYNSPLHF.

This clonotype turned up a few times. The rearrangement joins TRBV5-4 to TRBJ2-5; no firm D call. V lost 3 bases, J lost 3 bases, and 9 bases lay in between. From germline, CDR1 is SGHNT and CDR2 YYREEE (reference sequence). The CDR3 runs 13 residues. As DNA, the CDR3 is TGTGCCAGCAGCTCGTACGCAAAAGAGACCCAGTACTTC. Translated: CASSSYAKETQYF. Full variable domain (missing parts from reference TRBV5-4 and TRBJ2-5): ETGVTQSPTHLIKTRGQQVTLRCSSQSGHNTVSWYQQALGQGPQFIFQYYREEENGRGNFPPRFSGLQFPNYSSELNVNALELDDSALYLCASSSYAKETQYFGPGTRLLVL.

This clonotype was seen ten or more times. This chain connects TRBV4-3 to TRBJ2-7; D unclear. Trimming pared 2 bases from V and 2 bases from J, leaving 13 bases between. Germline V gene sequence: CDR1 LGHNA, CDR2 YSLEER. This CDR3 spans 15 amino acids. Here the CDR3 DNA reads TGCGCCAGCAGCCAAAGGGTCGACGGCGCCTACGAGCAGTACTTC. It is translated as CASSQRVDGAYEQYF.

The chain recombines TRBV12-3 or TRBV12-4 with TRBJ2-7; TRBD2 matches 13 bases. This CDR3 has 18 residues. CDR3 region: CTFSLRTSGRGSSYEQYF. The CDR3 DNA reads TGTACCTTCAGTTTGCGAACTAGCGGGAGGGGGAGCTCCTACGAGCAGTACTTC.

This clonotype was picked up many times. The rearrangement joins TRBV10-3 to TRBJ2-1, with TRBD2 matching over 9 bases. From germline, CDR1 is ENHRY and CDR2 SYGVKD. The CDR3 contains 12 residues. V shed 11 bases and J 5 bases; nucleotides not matched to a gene: 4. CDR3 DNA: TGTGCCTCTAGCGGGGCAAACAATGAGCAGTTCTTC. It specifies CASSGANNEQFF.

The chain is built from TRBV4-3 and TRBJ2-7; perhaps TRBD2 as D (6 bases). V lost 1 base and J 3 bases, leaving 13 bases between the germline ends. The germline CDR1 and CDR2 sequences are LGHNA and YSLEER. The CDR3 is made up of 15 amino acids. CDR3 sequence: CASSQGRRRGYEQYF. In nucleotides, the CDR3 is TGCGCCAGCAGCCAAGGTAGGAGGCGGGGCTACGAGCAGTACTTC.